This T cell receptor beta chain was sequenced for a study of T cells in Graves' hyperthyroidism and ophthalmopathy (dated by TCRdb to between 2018 and 2021). For the study in its entirety: Peripheral blood was sampled at the time of initial diagnosis, prior to any treatment. To identify distinguishing TCR V-J signatures, a discovery cohort of 95 to 100 patients was used, comprising 43 with Graves' ophthalmopathy and some 60 with stable Graves' hyperthyroidism. An independent validation cohort of 18 to 20 hyperthyroidism patients and about 15 patients who later progressed to ophthalmopathy tested prospective prediction of ophthalmopathy. The 100 or so discovery patients were divided at random into training and test sets in a 7:3 ratio. The study also compared thyroid tissue and blood T-cell repertoires from several Graves' hyperthyroidism patients. Once sampling was done, hyperthyroidism patients were given methimazole at a starting dose of 30 mg daily, whereas ophthalmopathy patients were given high-dose intravenous methylprednisolone. According to the paper, TCR Vbeta CDR3 sequencing was carried out on 135 peripheral blood samples, which came from 40 to 45 ophthalmopathy, around 75 hyperthyroidism and approximately 17 progressor patients. The paper's findings and limits, for the study overall: Blood samples also contained most of the expanded thyroid clonotypes (frequency above 0.001), which suggests that blood repertoires may reflect thyroid immune responses. No statistical method was used to set the sample size in advance, and investigators knew the group allocation. During validation, the model predicted progression to ophthalmopathy a median of about 6.5 months ahead of onset, with 70.59% sensitivity and around 72% specificity. A 13 V-J signature model separated ophthalmopathy from stable hyperthyroidism, with roughly 88% sensitivity and about 81% specificity in cross-validation and 80%/75% in testing.

At the junction V is shortened by 3 bases and J by 2 bases; bases outside the gene matches: 9. The germline V gene (reference sequence) gives CDR1 as LGHDT and CDR2 as YNNKEL. The CDR3 numbers 18 residues from cysteine through phenylalanine. Only the CDR3 DNA stays, 54 bases, in frame from base 1. Ophthalmopathy patients had moderately to severely active disease, Clinical Activity Score of at least 3, NOSPECS grade of at least 4, and duration under 3 months. Patients with uncontrolled infections, other autoimmune diseases, pregnancy or lactation were excluded. Diagnoses were based on clinical symptoms, serum thyroxine and TRAb, thyroid ultrasound and orbital computed tomography. Ficoll-Paque density gradient centrifugation was used to isolate PBMCs from approximately 10 ml of fresh peripheral blood. Total RNA was extracted using Trizol reagent, and RNA quality was assessed on an Agilent 2100 Bioanalyzer.

This clonotype has ten or more counts. No antigen is known for it. Base-call qualities are not available, and no considerably larger clone is one nucleotide away. The TCR beta CDR3 regions were amplified from RNA transcripts. A first-round RT-PCR of the TCR CDR3 used the HTBI primer set with the Qiagen OneStep RT-PCR kit. The libraries were constructed in a second round of multiplex PCR and then size-selected and purified. Libraries were sequenced paired-end with 100 bp reads on an Illumina HiSeq2000. The published analysis was carried out like this. SOAPnuke was used to process the raw data, removing reads that contained adapters or uncalled bases, had a mean Phred below 15, or lacked an exact match to the constant primer or identifier. COPE v1.2.5 was used to merge the high-quality paired reads, and each unique nucleotide sequence was defined as a clonotype. Clonotypes were aligned to IMGT TRBV, TRBD and TRBJ reference segments using MiTCR v1.1. Only V-J combinations with frequency above 0.0001, covering about 99% of repertoires, were analysed. A TCS score was defined as the ratio of F50 (clonal expansion) to E x V (chaos), with BLOSUM62-based TCRdist applied between CDR3 peptides within each V-J. Welch's t-statistics and random forest reduced roughly 540 V-J features to roughly 13, which were used in a naive Bayes classifier (R e1071). Starting from the raw public reads, TCRdb applied fastp trimming at Q25, assembled clones with MiXCR and retained in-frame beta chains. For every CDR3 protein sequence, its rows merge into one entry that carries the most common genes and DNA. TCRdb, rather than the study authors, made the V and J calls. For this sample the table gives more than 300,000 distinct CDR3 sequences, of which about 14% were detected only once. The ten largest clones represent about 20% of the sample.

The chain is made from TRBV3-1 and TRBJ2-3; TRBD2 lines up with 12 middle nucleotides. The sample taken for sequencing was blood. The source of this sequence is a woman younger than 45 with Graves' ophthalmopathy. The DNA sequence is TGTGCCAGCAGCCAGTTAGGCCTAGCGGGGGGGCCCACAGATACGCAGTATTTT. Translated, it gives CASSQLGLAGGPTDTQYF.